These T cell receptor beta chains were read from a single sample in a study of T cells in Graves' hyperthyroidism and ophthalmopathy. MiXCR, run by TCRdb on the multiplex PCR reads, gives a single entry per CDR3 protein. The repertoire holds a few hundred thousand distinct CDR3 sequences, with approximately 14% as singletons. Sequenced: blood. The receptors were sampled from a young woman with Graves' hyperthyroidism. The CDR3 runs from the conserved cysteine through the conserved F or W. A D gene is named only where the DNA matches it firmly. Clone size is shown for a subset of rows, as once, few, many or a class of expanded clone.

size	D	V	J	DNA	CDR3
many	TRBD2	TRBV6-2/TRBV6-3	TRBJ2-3	TGTGCCAGCAGAACTAGCGGGAGGGCCACAGATACGCAGTATTTT	CASRTSGRATDTQYF
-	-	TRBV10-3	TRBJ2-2	TGTGCCATGCAGGACACCGGGGAGCTGTTTTTT	CAMQDTGELFF
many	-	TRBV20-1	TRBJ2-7	TGCAGTGCTAGAAGCGGATCCTACGAGCAGTACTTC	CSARSGSYEQYF
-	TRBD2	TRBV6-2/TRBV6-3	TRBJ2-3	TGTGCCAGCAAGGACACTAGCGGCTCGGATACGCAGTATTTT	CASKDTSGSDTQYF
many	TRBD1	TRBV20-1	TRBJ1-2	TGCAGTGCTCCTCAGACAGGGAACTATGGCTACACCTTC	CSAPQTGNYGYTF
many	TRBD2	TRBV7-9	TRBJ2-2	TGTGCCAGCAGCCATAACCCGGGACTAGCGGGGAACACCGGGGAGCTGTTTTTT	CASSHNPGLAGNTGELFF
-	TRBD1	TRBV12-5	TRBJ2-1	TGTGCTAGTGGCCTAGACAGGGACTACAATGAGCAGTTCTTC	CASGLDRDYNEQFF
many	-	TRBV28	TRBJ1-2	TGTGCCAGCAGTTTATGGGGTAGCTCAGAGGATGGCTACACCTTC	CASSLWGSSEDGYTF
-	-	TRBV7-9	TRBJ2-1	TGTGCCAGCAGCTTAGCCCCTCCCAGGGTAACGGTGCGGAGCTACAATGAGCAGTTCTTC	CASSLAPPRVTVRSYNEQFF
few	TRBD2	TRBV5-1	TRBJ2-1	TGCGCCAGCAGCTTGTTCTCCACTAGCGGAACATACAATGAGCAGTTCTTC	CASSLFSTSGTYNEQFF
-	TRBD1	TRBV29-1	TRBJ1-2	TGCAGCGCCACCACAGGGGGCTATGGCTACACCTTC	CSATTGGYGYTF
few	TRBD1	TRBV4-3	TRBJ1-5	TGCGCCAGCAGCCAAGTCCTGGAGGGGGCTGGTCAGCCCCAGCATTTT	CASSQVLEGAGQPQHF
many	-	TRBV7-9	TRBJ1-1	TGTGCCAGCAGCTTAAGGTGGGAGGGCACTGAAGCTTTCTTT	CASSLRWEGTEAFF